This TCR beta chain was obtained from a study of shared clonotypes between healthy human individuals. Overall study findings and caveats: Among the subsets, naive ones generally showed larger estimated richness than memory ones. Clonotype sharing across several donors was observed for about 4.8% of naive CD4 clonotypes.

This CDR3 is built from 15 residues. Germline lookup yields CDR1 SGDLS and CDR2 YYNGEE. Trimming took 0 bases from V and 0 from J, leaving 7 bases between them. Details on this clone: Its matching antigen is unknown. Additional DNA sequences in this sample encode the identical CDR3.

Original processing notes: Because ImmunoSEQ provided only junction sequences with no quality scores, the filtering differed. Clones were sequenced by immunoSEQ multiplex PCR, and TCRdb holds only the in-frame ones, with some missing. D and trimming were read from the DNA, whereas the V and J calls and clone size are those reported in that table. The top ten hold approximately 0.4% of the sample, which has roughly 2.2 million clones, approximately 95% seen once. The sample was naive CD4+ T cells from PBMCs. The sample's subset: CD45RA+ positively selected. V is TRBV9 and J is TRBJ2-1, with D hard to call. The receptor's source is a man between 18 and 35 years old in good health. Some clones in this sample may be carry-over from other donors' samples. CDR3 residues: CASSVVSGSYNEQFF. CDR3 coding DNA: TGTGCCAGCAGCGTAGTTTCAGGCTCCTACAATGAGCAGTTCTTC.